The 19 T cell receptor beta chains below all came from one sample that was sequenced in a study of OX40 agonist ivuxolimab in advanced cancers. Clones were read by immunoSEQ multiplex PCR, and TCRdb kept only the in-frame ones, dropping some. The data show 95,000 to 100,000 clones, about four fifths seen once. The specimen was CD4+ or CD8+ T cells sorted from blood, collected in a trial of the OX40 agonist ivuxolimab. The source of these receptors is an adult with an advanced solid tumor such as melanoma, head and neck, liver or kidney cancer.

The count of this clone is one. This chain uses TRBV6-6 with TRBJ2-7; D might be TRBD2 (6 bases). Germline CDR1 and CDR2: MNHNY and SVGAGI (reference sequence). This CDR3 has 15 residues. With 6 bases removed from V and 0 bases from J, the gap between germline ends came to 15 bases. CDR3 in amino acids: CASRKGTSSSYEQYF. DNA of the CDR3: TGTGCCAGCAGGAAAGGGACTTCTAGCTCCTACGAGCAGTACTTC.

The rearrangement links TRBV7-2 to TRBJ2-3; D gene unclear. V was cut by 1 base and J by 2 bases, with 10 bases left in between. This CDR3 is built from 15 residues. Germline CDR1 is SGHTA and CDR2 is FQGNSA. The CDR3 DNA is TGTGCCAGCAGCTTAGAACGGCCGACCACAGATACGCAGTATTTT. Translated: CASSLERPTTDTQYF. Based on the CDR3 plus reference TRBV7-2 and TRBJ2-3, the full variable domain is GAGVSQSPSNKVTEKGKDVELRCDPISGHTALYWYRQSLGQGLEFLIYFQGNSAPDKSGLPSDRFSAERTGGSVSTLTIQRTQQEDSAVYLCASSLERPTTDTQYFGPGTRLTVL.

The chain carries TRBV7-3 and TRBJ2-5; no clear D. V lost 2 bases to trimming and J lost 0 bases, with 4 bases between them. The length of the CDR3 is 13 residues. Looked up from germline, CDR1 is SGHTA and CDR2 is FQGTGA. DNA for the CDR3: TGTGCCAGCAGCTTAGACTACCAAGAGACCCAGTACTTC. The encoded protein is CASSLDYQETQYF.

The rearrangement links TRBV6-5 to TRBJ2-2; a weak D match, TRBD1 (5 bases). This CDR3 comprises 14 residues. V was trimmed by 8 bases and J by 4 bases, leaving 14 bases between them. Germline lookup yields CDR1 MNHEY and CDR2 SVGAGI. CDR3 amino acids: CASAWSRGTGELFF. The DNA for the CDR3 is TGTGCCAGCGCCTGGTCTAGGGGCACCGGGGAGCTGTTTTTT.

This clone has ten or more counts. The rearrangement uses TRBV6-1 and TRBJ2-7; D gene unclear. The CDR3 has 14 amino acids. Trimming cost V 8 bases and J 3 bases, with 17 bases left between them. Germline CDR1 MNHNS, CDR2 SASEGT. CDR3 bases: TGTGCCAGCGCCGTGGGTGGGATTGGCTACGAGCAGTACTTC. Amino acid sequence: CASAVGGIGYEQYF.

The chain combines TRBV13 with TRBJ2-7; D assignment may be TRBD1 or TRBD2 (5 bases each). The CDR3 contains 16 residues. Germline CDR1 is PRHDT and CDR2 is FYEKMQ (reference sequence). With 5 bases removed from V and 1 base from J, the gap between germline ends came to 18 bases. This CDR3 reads CASSGIGTANSYEQYF. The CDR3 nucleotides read TGTGCCAGCAGCGGGATCGGGACGGCTAATTCCTACGAGCAGTACTTC.

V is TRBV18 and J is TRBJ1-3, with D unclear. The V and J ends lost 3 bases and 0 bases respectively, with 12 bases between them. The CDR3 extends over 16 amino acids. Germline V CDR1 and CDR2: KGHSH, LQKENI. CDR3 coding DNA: TGTGCCAGCTCACCGTCAGACGCATTCTCTGGAAACACCATATATTTT. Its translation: CASSPSDAFSGNTIYF.

As DNA, the CDR3 is TGTGCCAGCAGCCCCAGGGGGCTCCCCGAAAAACTGTTTTTT. Translating it yields CASSPRGLPEKLFF. V usage is TRBV5-6 and J usage is TRBJ1-4; 8 positions agree with TRBD1. This CDR3 has 14 amino acids. The germline gives CDR1 SGHDT, CDR2 YYEEEE. V shed 4 bases, J shed 8 bases, and the junction held 7 bases outside the gene matches.

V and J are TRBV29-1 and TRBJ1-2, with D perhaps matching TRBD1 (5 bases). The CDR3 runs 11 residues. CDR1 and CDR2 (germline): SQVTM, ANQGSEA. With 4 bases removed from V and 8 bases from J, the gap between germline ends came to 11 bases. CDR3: CSVGRESGYTF. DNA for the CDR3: TGCAGCGTTGGCAGGGAATCGGGCTACACCTTC. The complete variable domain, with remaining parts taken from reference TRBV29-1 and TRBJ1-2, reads SAVISQKPSRDICQRGTSLTIQCQVDSQVTMMFWYRQQPGQSLTLIATANQGSEATYESGFVIDKFPISRPNLTFSTLTVSNMSPEDSSIYLCSVGRESGYTFGSGTRLTVV.

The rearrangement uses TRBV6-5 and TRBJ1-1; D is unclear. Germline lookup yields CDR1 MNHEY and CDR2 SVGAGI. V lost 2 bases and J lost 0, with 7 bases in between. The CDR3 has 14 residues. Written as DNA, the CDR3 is TGTGCCAGCAGTTACCGGACGGTGAACACTGAAGCTTTCTTT. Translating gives CASSYRTVNTEAFF.

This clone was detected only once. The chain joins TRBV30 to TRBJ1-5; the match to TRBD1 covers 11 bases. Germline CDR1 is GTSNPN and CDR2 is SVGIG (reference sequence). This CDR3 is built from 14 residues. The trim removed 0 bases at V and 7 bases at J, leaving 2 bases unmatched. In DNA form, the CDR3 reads TGTGCCTGGAGTGTCGGGACAGGGGGGCAGCCCCAGCATTTT. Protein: CAWSVGTGGQPQHF.

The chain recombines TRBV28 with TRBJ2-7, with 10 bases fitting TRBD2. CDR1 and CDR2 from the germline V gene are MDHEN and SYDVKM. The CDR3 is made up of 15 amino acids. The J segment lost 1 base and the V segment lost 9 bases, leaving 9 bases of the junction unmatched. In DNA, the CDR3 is TGTGCCAGAGAAAGGACTAGCGGAGGGTCCTACGAGCAGTACTTC. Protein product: CARERTSGGSYEQYF.

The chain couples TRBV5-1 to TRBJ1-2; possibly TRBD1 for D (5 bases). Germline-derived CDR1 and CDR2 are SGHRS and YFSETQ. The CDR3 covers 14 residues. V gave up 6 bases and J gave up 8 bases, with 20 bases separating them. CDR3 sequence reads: CASTLTGTEYGYTF. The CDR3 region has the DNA TGCGCCAGCACCCTGACCGGGACCGAATACGGCTACACCTTC.

This chain's CDR3 is CASSPHGQGARTEAFF. Here the CDR3 DNA reads TGTGCCAGCAGCCCCCACGGGCAGGGGGCGCGCACTGAAGCTTTCTTT. The chain has TRBV28 and TRBJ1-1, with 8 bases that match TRBD1. CDR3 size: 16 residues. Germline V gives CDR1 MDHEN, CDR2 SYDVKM. V gave up 6 bases and J gave up 4 bases; unmatched junction bases: 13.

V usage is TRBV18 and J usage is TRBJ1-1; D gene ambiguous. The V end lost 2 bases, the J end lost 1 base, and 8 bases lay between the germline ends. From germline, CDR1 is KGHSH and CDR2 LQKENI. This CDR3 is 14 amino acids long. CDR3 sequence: CASSPTLSNTEAFF. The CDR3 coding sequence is TGTGCCAGCTCACCAACCCTATCGAACACTGAAGCTTTCTTT.

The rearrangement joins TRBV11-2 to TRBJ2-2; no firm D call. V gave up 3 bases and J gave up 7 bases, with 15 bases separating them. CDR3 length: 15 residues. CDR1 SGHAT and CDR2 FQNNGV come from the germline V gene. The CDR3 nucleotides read TGTGCCAGCAGCTTTATAAATTTTGGCGGCGGGGAGCTGTTTTTT. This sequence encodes CASSFINFGGGELFF.

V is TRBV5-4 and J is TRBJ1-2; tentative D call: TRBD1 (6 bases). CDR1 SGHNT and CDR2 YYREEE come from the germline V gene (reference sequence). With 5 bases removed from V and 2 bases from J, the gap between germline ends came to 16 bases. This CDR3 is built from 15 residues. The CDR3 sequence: CASSPGDVLNYGYTF. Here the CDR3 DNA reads TGTGCCAGCAGTCCAGGGGACGTCCTGAACTATGGCTACACCTTC. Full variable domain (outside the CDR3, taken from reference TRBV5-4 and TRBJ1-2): ETGVTQSPTHLIKTRGQQVTLRCSSQSGHNTVSWYQQALGQGPQFIFQYYREEENGRGNFPPRFSGLQFPNYSSELNVNALELDDSALYLCASSPGDVLNYGYTFGSGTRLTVV.

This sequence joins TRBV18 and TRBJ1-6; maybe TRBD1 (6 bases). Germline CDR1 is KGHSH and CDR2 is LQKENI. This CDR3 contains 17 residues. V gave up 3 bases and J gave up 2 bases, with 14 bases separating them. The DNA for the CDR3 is TGTGCCAGCTCACCTCGAGGGGGGGCTACCTATAATTCACCCCTCCACTTT. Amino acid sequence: CASSPRGGATYNSPLHF.

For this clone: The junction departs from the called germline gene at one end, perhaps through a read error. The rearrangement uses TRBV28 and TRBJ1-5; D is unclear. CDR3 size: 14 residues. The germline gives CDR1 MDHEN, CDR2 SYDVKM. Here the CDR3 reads CASSPSGGNRPQHF. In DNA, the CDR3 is TGTGCCAGCAGTCCATCGGGCGGCAATCGGCCCCAGCATTTT.